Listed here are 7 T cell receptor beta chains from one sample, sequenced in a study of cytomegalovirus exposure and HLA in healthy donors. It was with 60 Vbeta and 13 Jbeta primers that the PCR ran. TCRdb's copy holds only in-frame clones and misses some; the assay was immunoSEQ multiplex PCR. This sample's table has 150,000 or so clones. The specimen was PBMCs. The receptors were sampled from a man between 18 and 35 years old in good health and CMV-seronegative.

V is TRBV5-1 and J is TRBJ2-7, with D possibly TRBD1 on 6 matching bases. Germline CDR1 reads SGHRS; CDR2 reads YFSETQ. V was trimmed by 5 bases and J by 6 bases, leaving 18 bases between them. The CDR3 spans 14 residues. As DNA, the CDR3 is TGCGCCAGCAGAACCCAACAGGGTCTCTCCGAGCAGTACTTC. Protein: CASRTQQGLSEQYF.

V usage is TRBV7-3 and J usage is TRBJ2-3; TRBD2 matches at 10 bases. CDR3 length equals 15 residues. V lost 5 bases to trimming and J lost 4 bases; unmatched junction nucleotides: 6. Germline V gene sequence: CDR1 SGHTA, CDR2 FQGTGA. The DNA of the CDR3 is TGTGCCAGCAGCACCTCCGGGACTAGCGCAGATACGCAGTATTTT. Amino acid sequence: CASSTSGTSADTQYF.

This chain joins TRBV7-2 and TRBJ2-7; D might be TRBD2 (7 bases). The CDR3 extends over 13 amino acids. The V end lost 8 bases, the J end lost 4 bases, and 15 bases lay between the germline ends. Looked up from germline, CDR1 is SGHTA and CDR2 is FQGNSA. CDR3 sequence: CASGTGRGYEQYF. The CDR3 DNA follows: TGTGCCAGCGGTACAGGGAGGGGATACGAGCAGTACTTC.

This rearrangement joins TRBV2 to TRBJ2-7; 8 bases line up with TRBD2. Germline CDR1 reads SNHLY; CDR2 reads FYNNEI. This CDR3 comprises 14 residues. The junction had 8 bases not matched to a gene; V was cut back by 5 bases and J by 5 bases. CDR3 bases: TGTGCCAGCAGTAGCCCCGGGACTAGTAACGAGCAGTACTTC. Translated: CASSSPGTSNEQYF.

CDR3 bases: TGTGCCAGCAGTGGGCACTCTGGCAGATTAGGAAAACTGTTTTTT. As protein: CASSGHSGRLGKLFF. J is TRBJ1-4 and V is TRBV27, with D hard to call. CDR1 and CDR2 (germline): MNHEY, SMNVEV (reference sequence). The length of the CDR3 is 15 residues. V was cut by 5 bases and J by 10 bases, with 20 bases left in between.

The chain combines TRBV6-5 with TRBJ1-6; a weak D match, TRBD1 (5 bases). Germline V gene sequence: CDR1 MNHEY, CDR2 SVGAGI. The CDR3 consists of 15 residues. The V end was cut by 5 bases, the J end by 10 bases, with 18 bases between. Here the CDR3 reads CASSGLLRVRSPLHF. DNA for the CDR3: TGTGCCAGCAGTGGTCTGCTCAGGGTGCGATCACCCCTCCACTTT.

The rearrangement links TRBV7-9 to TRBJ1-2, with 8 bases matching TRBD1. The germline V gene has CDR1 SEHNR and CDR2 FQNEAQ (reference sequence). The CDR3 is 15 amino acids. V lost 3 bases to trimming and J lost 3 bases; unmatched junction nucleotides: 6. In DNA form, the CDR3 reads TGTGCCAGCAGCTTTATTTCAGGGGGCTACTATGGCTACACCTTC. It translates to CASSFISGGYYGYTF.